This is a list of T cell receptor beta chains from one sample in a study of blood T cell repertoires in COVID-19. Assay: immunoSEQ multiplex PCR; the TCRdb copy retains only in-frame clones and omits some. Of 75,000 to 100,000 clones in the sample, around 80% were seen once. The sample consisted of peripheral blood. Every receptor here comes from an elderly woman with acute or convalescent COVID-19. The CDR3 runs from the conserved cysteine through the conserved F or W. Each record gives: CDR3 protein, CDR3 DNA, J gene, V gene, D gene, clone size. The D gene is left open where the match is weak. Expanded clones are given a class, and other clones once, few, many or no size at all.

CASSLHGTPGEQYF TGTGCCAGCAGCTTACACGGGACTCCTGGGGAGCAGTATTTT TRBJ2-3 TRBV9 . .
CASSQEAGTNEKLFF TGCGCCAGCAGCCAAGAGGCAGGTACTAATGAAAAACTGTTTTTT TRBJ1-4 TRBV4-1 . .
CASRPGQDSGNTIYF TGCGCCAGCAGGCCCGGACAGGACTCTGGAAACACCATATATTTT TRBJ1-3 TRBV5-1 TRBD1 .
CASSPDTGVNSNQPQHF TGTGCCAGCAGCCCAGATACAGGGGTCAATAGCAATCAGCCCCAGCATTTT TRBJ1-5 TRBV7-8 TRBD1 .
CASSAGGHNQPQHF TGTGCCAGCAGCGCCGGCGGACACAATCAGCCCCAGCATTTT TRBJ1-5 TRBV5-6 . .
CASSEGMTAEAFF TGTGCCAGCAGTGAAGGTATGACAGCTGAAGCTTTCTTT TRBJ1-1 TRBV6-1 . .
CASSYSGLPPYEQYF TGTGCCAGCAGTTACTCCGGGTTACCCCCCTACGAGCAGTACTTC TRBJ2-7 TRBV6-2/TRBV6-3 . .
CASSYQGVNTDTQYF TGTGCCAGCAGTTACCAGGGCGTTAACACAGATACGCAGTATTTT TRBJ2-3 TRBV6-2/TRBV6-3 . .
CASTLAGSQETQYF TGCGCCAGCACGCTAGCGGGATCCCAAGAGACCCAGTACTTC TRBJ2-5 TRBV10-2 TRBD2 .
CSATLRDRAYGYTF TGCAGCGCTACTCTCCGGGACAGGGCCTATGGCTACACCTTC TRBJ1-2 TRBV29-1 TRBD1 .
CATSDSEGGVYNEQFF TGTGCCACCAGTGATAGTGAGGGAGGCGTCTACAATGAGCAGTTCTTC TRBJ2-1 TRBV24-1 . .
CASRLTGGTDTQYF TGTGCCAGTCGACTGACGGGGGGCACAGATACGCAGTATTTT TRBJ2-3 TRBV19 . .
CASRVTGVNQPQHF TGTGCCAGCAGGGTGACAGGGGTGAATCAGCCCCAGCATTTT TRBJ1-5 TRBV28 TRBD1 .
CASSKTGVGELFF TGTGCCAGCAGCAAAACAGGGGTCGGGGAGCTGTTTTTT TRBJ2-2 TRBV7-9 TRBD1 .
CASSYSGAGYNEQFF TGTGCCAGCTCATATAGCGGGGCCGGCTACAATGAGCAGTTCTTC TRBJ2-1 TRBV18 TRBD2 .
CASGGASNQPQHF TGTGCCAGCGGGGGGGCGAGCAATCAGCCCCAGCATTTT TRBJ1-5 TRBV7-2 . .
CASSRGQGQGYGYTF TGTGCCAGCAGCCGAGGACAGGGGCAGGGCTATGGCTACACCTTC TRBJ1-2 TRBV3-1/TRBV3-2 TRBD1 .
CASSASGINGYTF TGCGCCAGCAGCGCGTCAGGGATTAATGGCTACACCTTC TRBJ1-2 TRBV5-1 . .
CASSLYTREQYF TGTGCCAGCAGCCTTTATACTCGGGAGCAGTACTTC TRBJ2-7 TRBV3-1/TRBV3-2 . .
CAWSHSYEQYF TGTGCCTGGAGCCACTCCTACGAGCAGTACTTC TRBJ2-7 TRBV30 . .
CASSPGLAETDTQYF TGTGCCAGCTCCCCCGGACTAGCGGAAACAGATACGCAGTATTTT TRBJ2-3 TRBV18 TRBD2 few
CASTPEDREHYTF TGTGCCAGCACCCCTGAGGACAGGGAACACTACACCTTC TRBJ1-2 TRBV6-2/TRBV6-3 TRBD1 .
CARSRLAGPQETQYF TGTGCCAGAAGTCGTCTAGCGGGACCACAAGAGACCCAGTACTTC TRBJ2-5 TRBV5-3 TRBD2 .
CASSPPGRSDQPQHF TGTGCCAGCTCACCACCCGGCCGGAGCGATCAGCCCCAGCATTTT TRBJ1-5 TRBV18 . few
CASSLMTVNTEAFF TGCGCCAGCAGCTTAATGACAGTGAACACTGAAGCTTTCTTT TRBJ1-1 TRBV5-1 . .
CASSPRLAGGPGEQFF TGTGCCAGCAGCCCCCGGCTAGCGGGAGGGCCAGGTGAGCAGTTCTTC TRBJ2-1 TRBV7-9 TRBD2 .
CASSWASEKLFF TGTGCCAGCTCATGGGCAAGTGAAAAACTGTTTTTT TRBJ1-4 TRBV6-5 . .
CASSDYGNTIYF TGTGCCAGCAGTGACTATGGAAACACCATATATTTT TRBJ1-3 TRBV25-1 . .
CASSELTGTNEKLFF TGTGCCAGCAGTGAACTGACAGGAACTAATGAAAAACTGTTTTTT TRBJ1-4 TRBV6-1 . .
CASSLDSYATGNTIYF TGTGCCAGCAGCTTAGATTCTTATGCTACGGGAAACACCATATATTTT TRBJ1-3 TRBV11-2 . .
CASSSTTGAGELFF TGCGCCAGCAGCTCTACCACAGGGGCCGGGGAGCTGTTTTTT TRBJ2-2 TRBV5-1 TRBD1 .
CASSESAGGGNIQYF TGCGCCAGCAGTGAGTCAGCAGGGGGCGGAAACATTCAGTACTTC TRBJ2-4 TRBV10-1 TRBD1 .
CSVGQGDQPQHF TGCAGCGTTGGCCAGGGGGATCAGCCCCAGCATTTT TRBJ1-5 TRBV29-1 TRBD1 .
CAWSLYGTYEQYF TGTGCCTGGAGTCTATACGGTACCTACGAGCAGTACTTC TRBJ2-7 TRBV30 . once
CASSYSSNTEAFF TGTGCCAGCAGTTACTCATCTAACACTGAAGCTTTCTTT TRBJ1-1 TRBV6-5 . .
CASSEQGSADTQYF TGCGCCAGCAGTGAACAGGGAAGCGCAGATACGCAGTATTTT TRBJ2-3 TRBV10-2 . .
CASSPSDRREQYF TGTGCCAGTAGTCCGTCGGACAGGAGGGAGCAGTACTTC TRBJ2-7 TRBV19 TRBD1 .
CASSLEQGEETQYF TGTGCCAGCAGCTTGGAACAGGGTGAAGAGACCCAGTACTTC TRBJ2-5 TRBV5-6 . .
CASSLVGHSNQPQHF TGTGCCAGCAGCTTAGTGGGACATAGCAATCAGCCCCAGCATTTT TRBJ1-5 TRBV7-2 . .
CASTTDTSYGYTF TGTGCCAGCACCACTGACACGAGCTATGGCTACACCTTC TRBJ1-2 TRBV2 . .
CASSMPRNRDYGYTF TGTGCCAGTAGTATGCCCCGGAACAGGGACTATGGCTACACCTTC TRBJ1-2 TRBV19 . .
CASGFSYEQYF TGTGCTAGTGGCTTCTCCTACGAGCAGTACTTC TRBJ2-7 TRBV12-5 . .
CASSITGGTDTQYF TGTGCCAGTAGTATAACGGGGGGCACAGATACGCAGTATTTT TRBJ2-3 TRBV19 . .
CASSPGAGGNNEQFF TGTGCCAGCAGCCCAGGAGCGGGAGGTAATAATGAGCAGTTCTTC TRBJ2-1 TRBV11-2 TRBD2 .
CASRGRSYGNNEQFF TGTGCCAGCAGAGGGAGAAGCTACGGAAACAATGAGCAGTTCTTC TRBJ2-1 TRBV2 . many